This T cell receptor beta chain was obtained from a study of T cell repertoires in cytomegalovirus infection. The study's findings and limits: The ex vivo response showed dominance by HLA-C-restricted CMV-specific TCR beta clonotypes.

This clonotype was recorded many times. The antigen is not known. V dropped 5 bases and J dropped 7; count of bases not matched to a gene: 5. The CDR3 is made up of 14 amino acids. Each CDR3 protein is one row after TCRdb ran MiXCR on the reads. The table has more than 650,000 distinct CDR3 sequences, 35% to 40% seen once. The chain carries TRBV12-3 or TRBV12-4 and TRBJ1-5, with 10 positions matching TRBD1. The source is a human donor in good health (CMV status not recorded). Some clones in this sample may be carry-over from other donors' samples. Material: PBMCs. CDR3 DNA: TGTGCCAGCAGTCGGACAGGGGGAGGCCAGCCCCAGCATTTT. Residues: CASSRTGGGQPQHF.